This TCR beta chain was documented in a study of blood T cell repertoires in COVID-19. This clone was detected only once. The V end lost 2 bases, the J end lost 6 bases, and 17 bases lay between the germline ends. The CDR3 runs 16 residues. Per the germline V gene, CDR1 is SGHDT and CDR2 is YYEEEE. Libraries were prepared by immunoSEQ multiplex PCR; TCRdb keeps only in-frame clonotypes and omits some of them. The table shows 25,000 to 35,000 clones, with roughly four fifths occurring only once. Sequenced input: peripheral blood. This chain connects TRBV5-6 to TRBJ2-2; a possible D gene is TRBD2 (5 bases). The receptor's source is an elderly woman with acute or convalescent COVID-19. Here the CDR3 DNA reads TGTGCCAGCAGCTTTGAGGGAATAAGATACGCCGGGGAGCTGTTTTTT. It specifies CASSFEGIRYAGELFF. Supplemented by reference TRBV5-6 and TRBJ2-2, the full variable domain reads DAGVTQSPTHLIKTRGQQVTLRCSPKSGHDTVSWYQQALGQGPQFIFQYYEEEERQRGNFPDRFSGHQFPNYSSELNVNALLLGDSALYLCASSFEGIRYAGELFFGEGSRLTVL.